The 6 T cell receptor beta chains below come from one sample, sequenced in a study of cytomegalovirus exposure and HLA in healthy donors. The PCR had 60 Vbeta and 13 Jbeta primers. This table comes from immunoSEQ multiplex PCR, and its TCRdb copy is limited to in-frame clones, with some not included. The sample has about 140,000 clones. Sequenced material: PBMCs. The source of these receptors is a woman between 18 and 30 years old in good health and CMV-seronegative.

The CDR3 nucleotides are TGTGCCAGTACCCAGACAGGGGGCGGAAACACCATATATTTT. As protein: CASTQTGGGNTIYF. J is TRBJ1-3 and V is TRBV19; 10 bases align to TRBD1. In germline, CDR1 is LNHDA, CDR2 SQIVND (reference sequence). The J segment lost 4 bases and the V segment lost 7 bases, leaving 4 bases of the junction unmatched. The CDR3 covers 14 residues.

The chain has TRBV7-2 and TRBJ1-3, with 7 bases that match TRBD1. V was clipped by 4 bases and J by 4 bases; unmatched bases: 4. The CDR3 sequence is 14 residues long. The germline gives CDR1 SGHTA, CDR2 FQGNSA. This chain's CDR3 is CASSSGQPGNTIYF. The CDR3 nucleotides are TGTGCCAGCAGCTCGGGACAGCCAGGAAACACCATATATTTT.

The chain combines TRBV11-3 with TRBJ2-1, with D possibly TRBD2 on 7 matching bases. Between the trimmed V and J ends, which lost 1 base and 9 bases, there was a span of 13 bases. The germline CDR1 and CDR2 sequences are SGHNT and YENEEA. The CDR3 is 14 amino acids. CDR3 protein: CASSLVAGDTEQFF. In DNA, the CDR3 is TGTGCCAGCAGCTTAGTGGCGGGGGACACTGAGCAGTTCTTC.

The V call is TRBV29-1, the J call TRBJ2-7; tentatively, D is TRBD1 (5 bases). Germline CDR1 SQVTM, CDR2 ANQGSEA. The CDR3 contains 11 residues. Trimming took 2 bases from V and 6 from J, leaving 8 bases between them. The CDR3 DNA follows: TGCAGCGTTGAAACTCAGGGCGAGCAGTACGTC. It translates to CSVETQGEQYV.

The chain employs TRBV19 and TRBJ1-1; no definite D call. The CDR3 is 13 residues long. Germline lookup yields CDR1 LNHDA and CDR2 SQIVND (reference sequence). Deletions cut 4 bases from V and 4 bases from J, with 10 bases between. CDR3 sequence reads: CASSTGPVTEAFF. For the CDR3, the DNA is TGTGCCAGTAGTACAGGTCCGGTCACTGAAGCTTTCTTT.

This chain links TRBV29-1 with TRBJ2-7; 8 bases are shared with TRBD2. The CDR3 runs to 15 residues. Germline-derived CDR1 and CDR2 are SQVTM and ANQGSEA. V was pared by 0 bases and J by 5 bases, with 9 bases of the junction left unmatched. The CDR3 nucleotides read TGCAGCGTTGAAGATTTCAAGCGGGAGTCCCACGAGCAGTACTTC. Translated, it gives CSVEDFKRESHEQYF.